This is a list of T cell receptor beta chains from one sample in a study of blood T cells in healthy people across ages. TCRdb ran MiXCR on the 5' RACE reads and lists one entry per CDR3 protein. The sample shows over a million distinct CDR3 sequences, 55% to 75% of them seen only once. The material sequenced was blood. These receptor sequences come from a young man in good health. The CDR3 runs from the conserved cysteine through the conserved F or W. D genes are given only for firm matches. Part of the rows lack a size; the others show once, few, many or a class for expanded clones.

abundance: few
j_gene: TRBJ2-5
d_gene: NA
v_gene: TRBV4-1
CDR3nt: TGCGCCAGCAGCCACCGGGACTTGCTCCAAGAGACCCAGTACTTC
CDR3aa: CASSHRDLLQETQYF

abundance: NA
j_gene: TRBJ1-1
d_gene: NA
v_gene: TRBV12-3/TRBV12-4
CDR3nt: TGTGCCAGCAGTTTAGTGGGAGATGGGGCTTTCTTT
CDR3aa: CASSLVGDGAFF

abundance: NA
j_gene: TRBJ1-1
d_gene: NA
v_gene: TRBV11-2
CDR3nt: TGTGCCAGCAGCTTCGTTCAGGGCCTCGCCACTGAAGCTTTCTTT
CDR3aa: CASSFVQGLATEAFF

abundance: NA
j_gene: TRBJ2-7
d_gene: TRBD2
v_gene: TRBV4-1
CDR3nt: TGCGCCAGCAGCCAAGAAATGACCGGACTAGCGGGAACCTACGAGCAGTACTTC
CDR3aa: CASSQEMTGLAGTYEQYF

abundance: NA
j_gene: TRBJ2-1
d_gene: TRBD2
v_gene: TRBV29-1
CDR3nt: TGCAGCGTTCTCGTAGCGGGGAGCTACAATGAGCAGTTCTTC
CDR3aa: CSVLVAGSYNEQFF

abundance: NA
j_gene: TRBJ2-4
d_gene: NA
v_gene: TRBV7-9
CDR3nt: TGTGCCAGCAGGGGCCCGGGGGCCAAAAACATTCAGTACTTC
CDR3aa: CASRGPGAKNIQYF

abundance: NA
j_gene: TRBJ2-1
d_gene: TRBD2
v_gene: TRBV2
CDR3nt: TGTGCCAGCAGGACTAGCGGGGGCCTTTACTCCTACAATGAGCAGTTCTTC
CDR3aa: CASRTSGGLYSYNEQFF

abundance: NA
j_gene: TRBJ1-4
d_gene: NA
v_gene: TRBV21-1
CDR3nt: TGTGCCAGCAGCGAAAAACACAGGGTCTGGGAAAAACTGTTTTTT
CDR3aa: CASSEKHRVWEKLFF

abundance: NA
j_gene: TRBJ2-7
d_gene: TRBD1
v_gene: TRBV6-1
CDR3nt: TGTGCCAGCAGTCCAAGGACAGGGACTCGCTACGAGCAGTACTTC
CDR3aa: CASSPRTGTRYEQYF

abundance: few
j_gene: TRBJ2-7
d_gene: NA
v_gene: TRBV4-1
CDR3nt: TGCGCCAGCAGCCAAAGAGGGGCCCACGAGCAGTACTTC
CDR3aa: CASSQRGAHEQYF

abundance: NA
j_gene: TRBJ1-2
d_gene: NA
v_gene: TRBV27
CDR3nt: TGTGCCAGCAGTTGGGGTCCGGGGGCGAGGGCCTACACCTTC
CDR3aa: CASSWGPGARAYTF

abundance: NA
j_gene: TRBJ1-1
d_gene: NA
v_gene: TRBV4-2
CDR3nt: TGTGCCAGCAGCCAAGATCAGGGGCGCACTGAAGCTTTCTTT
CDR3aa: CASSQDQGRTEAFF

abundance: NA
j_gene: TRBJ2-7
d_gene: TRBD2
v_gene: TRBV9
CDR3nt: TGTGCCAGCAGCGTAGAGGGGACTAGCGGGGGTGAGCAGTACTTC
CDR3aa: CASSVEGTSGGEQYF

abundance: few
j_gene: TRBJ2-7
d_gene: TRBD2
v_gene: TRBV7-6
CDR3nt: TGTGCCAGCAGCTTAGCCGGGGGGTTAGGCTACGAGCAGTACTTC
CDR3aa: CASSLAGGLGYEQYF